The clone carrying this T cell receptor beta chain appeared a few times. No antigen is known for it. The CDR3 has 16 residues. CDR1 ENHRY and CDR2 SYGVKD come from the germline V gene. After removal of 3 bases from V and 4 bases from J, the junction contained 9 bases not matched to a gene. These data belong to a study of cytomegalovirus exposure and HLA in healthy donors. Study background: Researchers previously reported finding some 110 million unique TCR beta sequences from about 170 million T cells. Ancestry clustering placed about 80% of some 400 genotyped donors in the Caucasian-associated cluster. Overall study results and limits: Evidence from a later analysis indicated that most CMV-associated TCR beta chains looked HLA-restricted.

PCR used 60 Vbeta primers and 13 Jbeta primers. Sequencing used immunoSEQ multiplex PCR; TCRdb keeps in-frame clones, though not all of them. Among some 90,000 clones, about two thirds were seen once, and the ten largest hold 2.5%. Sequenced material: PBMCs. The genes are TRBV10-3 and TRBJ2-7; 10 bases line up with TRBD2. This TCR was sampled from a man aged 45-60 years in good health and CMV-seronegative. The CDR3 is CAISETPASGSYEQYF. CDR3 DNA: TGTGCCATCAGTGAAACCCCTGCTAGCGGGAGTTACGAGCAGTACTTC.